The following is a T cell receptor beta chain sequence with its context. Its antigen remains unknown. V was shortened by 2 bases and J by 3 bases, with 9 bases between the two germline ends. The CDR3 spans 14 residues. Germline CDR1 KGHSH, CDR2 LQKENI. The data are from a study of OX40 agonist ivuxolimab in advanced cancers. Across the study: With ivuxolimab, an agonistic anti-OX40 (CD134) antibody, patients were treated. Participants could have had prior anti-PD-1, anti-PD-L1 or anti-CTLA-4 therapy, and about 37% had some. Three patients showed partial responses: one hepatocellular carcinoma and two cutaneous melanoma cases. Study outcomes and limitations: Also present in some nonresponders was a low level of normalized T-cell clonal expansion.

Only in-frame clones appear in the TCRdb table, and some are missing; sequencing was by immunoSEQ multiplex PCR. This table has about 60,000 clones, roughly four fifths appearing once. This sequence originates from an adult with an advanced solid tumor such as melanoma, head and neck, liver or kidney cancer. The chain uses TRBV18 and TRBJ2-3; maybe TRBD2 (5 bases). The specimen was CD4+ or CD8+ T cells sorted from blood, collected in a trial of the OX40 agonist ivuxolimab. CDR3 coding DNA: TGTGCCAGCTCACCAGTTCGGGGAACAGATACGCAGTATTTT. This gives the protein CASSPVRGTDTQYF.